These 23 T cell receptor beta chains were all obtained from the same sample, sequenced in a study of molecular identifiers for immune sequencing clone quantification. TCRdb independently ran MiXCR on the PCR reads; one entry per CDR3 protein. The sample includes about 640,000 distinct CDR3 sequences, approximately 20% of them seen just once. The sequenced sample was naive CD8+ T cells from blood, with Jurkat cell RNA spiked in. Subset reported: FACS-sorted CD8+CD4-CCR7+CD45RA+ naive T cells. The receptors stem from a human donor in good health. Some libraries in this study had Jurkat cell RNA spiked in.

This chain links TRBV29-1 with TRBJ2-7; D is perhaps TRBD2 (5 bases). V lost 3 bases to trimming and J lost 2 bases, with 20 bases between them. Germline CDR1 SQVTM, CDR2 ANQGSEA. The CDR3 length is 16 residues. CDR3 nucleotide sequence: TGCAGCGTTGAGCTATATGCAGGAGGAACCACCTACGAGCAGTACTTC. This sequence encodes CSVELYAGGTTYEQYF.

This clonotype has only a few counts. The J gene is TRBJ2-1, the V gene TRBV28, with TRBD1 identical over 7 bases. V lost 1 base, J lost 10 bases, and 10 bases stayed unmatched. The V gene's germline CDR1 is MDHEN and CDR2 SYDVKM. The CDR3 consists of 15 residues. The CDR3 sequence is CASSLYRGRTEEQFF. CDR3 in DNA: TGTGCCAGCAGTTTATACAGGGGCAGGACGGAAGAGCAGTTCTTC.

There are many counts of this clonotype. This chain connects TRBV7-8 to TRBJ2-7; TRBD1 might be the D (6 bases). Germline V lookup: CDR1 SGHVS, CDR2 FQNEAQ. The V and J ends lost 4 bases and 6 bases respectively, with 13 bases between them. The CDR3 totals 13 residues. The CDR3 nucleotides read TGTGCCAGCAGCTCCGTCGGGACACCCGAGCAGTACTTC. Translation: CASSSVGTPEQYF. Complete variable domain (other parts from reference TRBV7-8 and TRBJ2-7): GAGVSQSPRYKVAKRGQDVALRCDPISGHVSLFWYQQALGQGPEFLTYFQNEAQLDKSGLPSDRFFAERPEGSVSTLKIQRTQQEDSAVYLCASSSVGTPEQYFGPGTRLTVT.

V is TRBV7-9 and J is TRBJ1-4; D is undetermined. This CDR3 region has 14 residues. Trimming removed 5 bases at V and 4 bases at J, with 11 bases between. From germline, CDR1 is SEHNR and CDR2 FQNEAQ (reference sequence). In nucleotides, the CDR3 is TGTGCCAGCAGCGCTGGCGAGGGTAATGAAAAACTGTTTTTT. Protein sequence: CASSAGEGNEKLFF.

This clonotype has at least ten counts. The rearrangement joins TRBV12-3 or TRBV12-4 to TRBJ2-3; 8 bases agree with TRBD2. The CDR3 totals 15 residues. The trim removed 10 bases at V and 0 bases at J, leaving 9 bases unmatched. The CDR3 DNA reads as TGTGCCACCCTGAAACTAGCGGAAAGCACAGATACGCAGTATTTT. This encodes CATLKLAESTDTQYF.

This clonotype has more than one count but fewer than ten. The chain links TRBV6-5 to TRBJ2-2; 10 bases are shared with TRBD2. The V gene end was trimmed by 2 bases and the J gene end by 0 bases; junction bases not matched to a gene: 12. Germline CDR1 is MNHEY and CDR2 is SVGAGI. This CDR3 has 20 residues. The CDR3 sequence is CASSYTEPGLATSNTGELFF. The CDR3 DNA reads as TGTGCCAGCAGTTACACTGAGCCGGGACTAGCGACATCGAACACCGGGGAGCTGTTTTTT.

This clonotype was picked up many times. The chain links TRBV9 to TRBJ2-7; 7 bases are shared with TRBD1. The CDR3 loop spans 14 amino acids. Germline lookup yields CDR1 SGDLS and CDR2 YYNGEE. With V trimmed by 6 bases and J by 0 bases, 6 bases remained unmatched. In nucleotides, the CDR3 is TGTGCCAGCAACCGGGGACAGAGCTCCTACGAGCAGTACTTC. Amino acids: CASNRGQSSYEQYF.

This clonotype was detected many times. The chain combines TRBV7-9 with TRBJ2-2; D unresolved. Germline CDR1 reads SEHNR; CDR2 reads FQNEAQ (reference sequence). Trimming cost V 6 bases and J 7 bases, with 6 bases left between them. The CDR3 loop spans 11 amino acids. The CDR3 sequence is CASSLNGELFF. CDR3 nucleotide sequence: TGTGCCAGCAGTCTGAACGGGGAGCTGTTTTTT.

The chain links TRBV4-3 to TRBJ1-1, with D possibly matching TRBD1 (6 bases). The CDR3 contains 13 residues. CDR1 and CDR2 (germline): LGHNA, YSLEER. V was shortened by 4 bases and J by 4 bases, with 10 bases between the two germline ends. The CDR3 spells CASSRTGFTEAFF. CDR3 in DNA: TGCGCCAGCAGCCGAACAGGGTTCACTGAAGCTTTCTTT.

This clonotype was seen more than once but under ten times. The chain links TRBV10-1 to TRBJ2-7; D perhaps matches TRBD1 (6 bases). V was shortened by 5 bases and J by 7 bases, with 21 bases between the two germline ends. The V gene's germline CDR1 is WNHNN and CDR2 SYGVQD (reference sequence). This CDR3 spans 15 amino acids. CDR3 region: CASSTSQGKVYEQYF. The CDR3 nucleotides read TGCGCCAGCAGTACCTCACAGGGAAAGGTCTATGAGCAGTACTTC.

The rearrangement links TRBV11-3 to TRBJ2-1, with TRBD2 matching over 13 bases. The CDR3 extends over 15 amino acids. Losses at the gene ends were 5 bases for V and 8 bases for J; bases not matched to a gene: 6. Germline CDR1 reads SGHNT; CDR2 reads YENEEA. CDR3 sequence (DNA): TGTGCCAGCAGCAAGGGACTAGCGGGACTCGATGAGCAGTTCTTC. It translates to CASSKGLAGLDEQFF.

This clonotype came up a few times. The chain is built from TRBV4-1 and TRBJ1-5; a weak D match, TRBD1 (6 bases). This CDR3 is built from 15 residues. CDR1 is MGHRA, CDR2 YSYEKL, per germline. The ends were cut back, 1 base at V and 6 bases at J, with 13 bases in the middle. CDR3 protein: CASSQVQGLIQPQHF. The CDR3 DNA follows: TGCGCCAGCAGCCAAGTACAGGGACTCATTCAGCCCCAGCATTTT.

This chain joins TRBV5-5 and TRBJ2-7; possibly TRBD1 or TRBD2 for D (5 bases each). Germline V lookup: CDR1 SGHKS, CDR2 YYEKEE (reference sequence). V lost 6 bases and J lost 0, with 16 bases in between. This CDR3 has 15 amino acids. As DNA, the CDR3 is TGTGCCAGCAAGACGGGGCGACCCAGCTCCTACGAGCAGTACTTC. Protein product: CASKTGRPSSYEQYF.

At least ten counts were recorded for this clonotype. The V gene is TRBV6-2 or TRBV6-3, the J gene TRBJ2-7; 7 bases are shared with TRBD1. Germline V gene data show CDR1 as MNHEY and CDR2 as SVGEGT. The V gene end was trimmed by 5 bases and the J gene end by 2 bases; junction bases not matched to a gene: 3. The CDR3 sequence is 13 residues long. The CDR3, as DNA: TGTGCCAGCAGTGAGACAGGGACCTACGAGCAGTACTTC. This sequence encodes CASSETGTYEQYF.

In its sample, this clonotype was seen many times. This chain connects TRBV4-3 to TRBJ1-4; 7 nucleotides line up with TRBD1. After removal of 4 bases from V and 8 bases from J, the junction contained 13 bases not matched to a gene. Looked up from germline, CDR1 is LGHNA and CDR2 is YSLEER. The CDR3 is 16 residues long. The CDR3 DNA reads as TGCGCCAGCAGCCGCCACGGACAGGCTGATGCAGAAAAACTGTTTTTT. Its translation is CASSRHGQADAEKLFF.

The chain is built from TRBV20-1 and TRBJ1-4; D unresolved. The ends were cut back, 2 bases at V and 2 bases at J, with 15 bases in the middle. The CDR3 has 16 amino acids. CDR1 and CDR2 from the germline V gene are DFQATT and SNEGSKA (reference sequence). CDR3 residues: CSARPVRKTTNEKLFF. CDR3 coding DNA: TGCAGTGCTAGACCAGTCCGGAAAACCACTAATGAAAAACTGTTTTTT.

This clonotype came up many times. The gene calls are TRBV7-9 and TRBJ2-5; D is possibly TRBD1 (5 bases). The germline V and J ends were trimmed by 4 bases and 2 bases, with 11 bases remaining between them. The CDR3 spans 14 residues. Germline V gives CDR1 SEHNR, CDR2 FQNEAQ (reference sequence). DNA of the CDR3: TGTGCCAGCAGCTCGGGCGCAGGGCAAGAGACCCAGTACTTC. Translated, it gives CASSSGAGQETQYF.

This clonotype turned up a few times. This sequence joins TRBV9 and TRBJ1-2, with D tentatively TRBD1 (6 bases). This CDR3 has 16 amino acids. V shed 1 base and J shed 3 bases, with 16 bases lying between them. The germline V gene has CDR1 SGDLS and CDR2 YYNGEE. The CDR3 region has the DNA TGTGCCAGCAGCGTATCCCGTGGGGGCGTAGACTATGGCTACACCTTC. Translating gives CASSVSRGGVDYGYTF. Looking up the rest from reference TRBV9 and TRBJ1-2 gives the full variable domain: DSGVTQTPKHLITATGQRVTLRCSPRSGDLSVYWYQQSLDQGLQFLIQYYNGEERAKGNILERFSAQQFPDLHSELNLSSLELGDSALYFCASSVSRGGVDYGYTFGSGTRLTVV.

This clonotype was observed many times. The chain is built from TRBV6-5 and TRBJ2-2; D is ambiguous. V gave up 2 bases and J gave up 2 bases, with 9 bases separating them. CDR1 MNHEY and CDR2 SVGAGI come from the germline V gene. The CDR3 consists of 15 residues. CDR3 sequence reads: CASSYEQRNTGELFF. CDR3 DNA: TGTGCCAGCAGTTACGAACAGAGAAACACCGGGGAGCTGTTTTTT.

The chain employs TRBV30 and TRBJ1-2; 7 bases are shared with TRBD1. Unmatched junction bases numbered 4, after V lost 2 bases and J lost 4 bases. CDR3 size: 13 residues. Germline CDR1 is GTSNPN and CDR2 is SVGIG (reference sequence). Here the CDR3 DNA reads TGTGCCTGGAGTCCGACAGGGATCTATGGCTACACCTTC. Translation: CAWSPTGIYGYTF. Looking up the rest from reference TRBV30 and TRBJ1-2 gives the full variable domain: SQTIHQWPATLVQPVGSPLSLECTVEGTSNPNLYWYRQAAGRGLQLLFYSVGIGQISSEVPQNLSASRPQDRQFILSSKKLLLSDSGFYLCAWSPTGIYGYTFGSGTRLTVV.

This clonotype was counted a few times. J is TRBJ2-1 and V is TRBV5-1; 7 bases are shared with TRBD1. Germline values: CDR1 SGHRS, CDR2 YFSETQ. This CDR3 spans 13 amino acids. The ends lost 3 bases at V and 9 bases at J; junction bases unmatched: 6. The CDR3 loop reads CASSYRGTGEQFF. CDR3 nucleotide sequence: TGCGCCAGCAGCTACAGGGGCACCGGTGAGCAGTTCTTC.

Concerning this clonotype: Lacking the conserved final phenylalanine or tryptophan, this CDR3 likely reflects a read error. V is TRBV4-3 and J is TRBJ2-6; the D gene is possibly TRBD1 (7 bases). CDR3 length equals 17 residues. CDR1 and CDR2 from the germline V gene are LGHNA and YSLEER. V was shortened by 0 bases and J by 3 bases, with 12 bases between the two germline ends. CDR3 residues: CASSQDRGDGGANVLTL. Written as DNA, the CDR3 is TGCGCCAGCAGCCAAGACAGGGGGGACGGTGGGGCCAACGTCCTGACTCTC.

This clonotype was seen many times. The V and J genes are TRBV20-1 and TRBJ1-1; D is possibly TRBD1 (5 bases). The ends were cut back, 5 bases at V and 0 bases at J, with 13 bases in the middle. The germline gives CDR1 DFQATT, CDR2 SNEGSKA (reference sequence). The CDR3 consists of 14 residues. CDR3 sequence reads: CSARGPILNTEAFF. In nucleotides, the CDR3 is TGCAGTGCTCGGGGACCGATACTGAACACTGAAGCTTTCTTT.